This T cell receptor beta chain was found in a study of T-cell memory formation after mild COVID-19. Study-wide results and limits: SARS-CoV-2 specificity of second-wave clones peaking day 37 was unconfirmed. CM and EM subsets held most contracting CD4+ clones; EMRA held CD8+ ones.

The CDR3 covers 16 residues. Germline V gene sequence: CDR1 DFQATT, CDR2 SNEGSKA (reference sequence). Trimming stripped 0 bases from V and 2 bases from J, with 16 bases between. In the case of this clonotype: Its target is not known.

The authors produced TCR alpha and TCR beta cDNA libraries with sample barcodes and UMIs by 5'RACE using constant-segment primers. TCRdb reprocessed the 5' RACE reads with MiXCR, giving one entry per CDR3 protein. This table holds 500,000 to 600,000 distinct CDR3 sequences, roughly 18% found once. Sequenced input: PBMCs or a T cell subset sorted from them (not recorded which). The genes are TRBV20-1 and TRBJ2-5, with D possibly TRBD1 on 5 matching bases. The sequence derives from an adult woman who had mild COVID-19 (a few samples of this study predate the infection). Cell type and time point are not known. The CDR3 sequence is CSAREMKGYQQETQYF. DNA for the CDR3: TGCAGTGCTAGAGAAATGAAGGGGTACCAACAAGAGACCCAGTACTTC.